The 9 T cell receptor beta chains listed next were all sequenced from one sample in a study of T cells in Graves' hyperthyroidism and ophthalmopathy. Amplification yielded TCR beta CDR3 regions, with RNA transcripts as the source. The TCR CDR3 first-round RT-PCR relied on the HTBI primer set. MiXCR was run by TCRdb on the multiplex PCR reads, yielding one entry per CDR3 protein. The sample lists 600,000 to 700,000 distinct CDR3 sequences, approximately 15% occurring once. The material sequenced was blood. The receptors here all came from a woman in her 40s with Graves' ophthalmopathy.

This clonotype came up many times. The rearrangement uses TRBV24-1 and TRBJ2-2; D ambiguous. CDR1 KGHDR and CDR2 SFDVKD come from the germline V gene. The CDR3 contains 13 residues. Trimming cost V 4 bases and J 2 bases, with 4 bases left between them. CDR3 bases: TGTGCCACCAGTGACGTTAACACCGGGGAGCTGTTTTTT. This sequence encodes CATSDVNTGELFF.

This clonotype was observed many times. The CDR3 sequence is CASSQVRASNQPQHF. CDR3 nucleotides: TGCGCCAGCAGCCAAGTCAGGGCCTCCAATCAGCCCCAGCATTTT. This chain links TRBV4-1 with TRBJ1-5, with D maybe TRBD1 (5 bases). The CDR3 covers 15 residues. V dropped 1 base and J dropped 3 bases, with 10 bases sitting between them. Germline V gene lookup returns CDR1 MGHRA and CDR2 YSYEKL.

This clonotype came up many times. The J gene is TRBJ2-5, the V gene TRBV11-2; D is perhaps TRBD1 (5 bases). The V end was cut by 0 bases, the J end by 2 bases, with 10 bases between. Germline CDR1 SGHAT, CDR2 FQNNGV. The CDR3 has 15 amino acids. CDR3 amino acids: CASSLDPGRQETQYF. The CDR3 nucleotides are TGTGCCAGCAGCTTAGACCCAGGGCGGCAAGAGACCCAGTACTTC.

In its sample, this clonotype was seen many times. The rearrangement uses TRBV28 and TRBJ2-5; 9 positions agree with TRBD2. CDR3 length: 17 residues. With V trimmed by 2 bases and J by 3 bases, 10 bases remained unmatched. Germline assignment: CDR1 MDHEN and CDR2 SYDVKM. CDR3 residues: CASSLVAGEVSEETQYF. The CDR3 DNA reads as TGTGCCAGCAGTTTAGTAGCGGGAGAAGTAAGTGAAGAGACCCAGTACTTC.

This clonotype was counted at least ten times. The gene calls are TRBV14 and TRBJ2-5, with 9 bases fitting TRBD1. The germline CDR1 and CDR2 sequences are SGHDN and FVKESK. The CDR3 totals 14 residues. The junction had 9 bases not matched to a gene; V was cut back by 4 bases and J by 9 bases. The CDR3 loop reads CASSPGTGSAAQYF. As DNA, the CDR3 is TGTGCCAGCAGCCCCGGGACAGGGTCCGCGGCCCAGTACTTC.

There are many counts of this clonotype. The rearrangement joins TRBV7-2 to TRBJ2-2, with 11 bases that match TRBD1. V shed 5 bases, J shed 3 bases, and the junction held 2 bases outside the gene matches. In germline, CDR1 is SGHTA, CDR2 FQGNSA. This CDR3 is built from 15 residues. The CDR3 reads CASSQDRGHTGELFF. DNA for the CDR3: TGTGCCAGCAGCCAGGACAGGGGGCACACCGGGGAGCTGTTTTTT.

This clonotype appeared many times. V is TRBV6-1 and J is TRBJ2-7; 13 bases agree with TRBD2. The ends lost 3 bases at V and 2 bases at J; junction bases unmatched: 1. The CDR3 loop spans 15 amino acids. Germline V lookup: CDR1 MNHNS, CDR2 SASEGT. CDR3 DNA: TGTGCCAGCAGTGACGGGACTAGCGGGACCTACGAGCAGTACTTC. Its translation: CASSDGTSGTYEQYF.

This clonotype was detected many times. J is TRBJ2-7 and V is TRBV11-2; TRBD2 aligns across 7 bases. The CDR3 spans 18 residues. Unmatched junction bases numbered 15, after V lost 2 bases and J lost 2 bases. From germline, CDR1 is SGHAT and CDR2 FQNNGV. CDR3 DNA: TGTGCCAGCAGCTTACTCGATAATCGGGACTACACTACCTACGAGCAGTACTTC. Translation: CASSLLDNRDYTTYEQYF.

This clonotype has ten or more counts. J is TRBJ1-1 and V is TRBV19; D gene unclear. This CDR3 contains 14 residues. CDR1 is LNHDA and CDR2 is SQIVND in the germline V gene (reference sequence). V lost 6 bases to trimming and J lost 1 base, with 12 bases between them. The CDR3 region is CASSPPGKNTEAFF. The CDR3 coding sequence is TGTGCCAGTAGCCCCCCGGGGAAGAACACTGAAGCTTTCTTT.